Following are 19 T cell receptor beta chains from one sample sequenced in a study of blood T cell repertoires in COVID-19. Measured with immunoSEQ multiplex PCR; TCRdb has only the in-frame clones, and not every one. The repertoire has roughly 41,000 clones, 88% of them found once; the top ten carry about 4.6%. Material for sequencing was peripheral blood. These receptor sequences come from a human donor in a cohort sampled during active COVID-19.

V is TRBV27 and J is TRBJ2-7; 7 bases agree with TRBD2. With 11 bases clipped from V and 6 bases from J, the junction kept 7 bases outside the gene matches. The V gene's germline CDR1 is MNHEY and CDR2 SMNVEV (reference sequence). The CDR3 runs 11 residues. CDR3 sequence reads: CACGPSGEQYF. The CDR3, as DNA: TGTGCCTGCGGCCCTAGCGGCGAGCAGTACTTC.

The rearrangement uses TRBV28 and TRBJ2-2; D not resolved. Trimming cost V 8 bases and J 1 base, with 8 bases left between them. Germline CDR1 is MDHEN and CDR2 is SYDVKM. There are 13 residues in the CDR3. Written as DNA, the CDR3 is TGTGCCAGCCTCGACAAGAACACCGGGGAGCTGTTTTTT. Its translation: CASLDKNTGELFF.

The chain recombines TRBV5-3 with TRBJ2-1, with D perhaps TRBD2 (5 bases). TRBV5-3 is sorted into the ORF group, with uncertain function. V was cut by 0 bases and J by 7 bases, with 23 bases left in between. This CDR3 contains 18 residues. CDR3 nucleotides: TGTGCCAGAAGCTTGGGCAAGAACCCCAGCGTGCGGGTGAATGAGCAGTTCTTC. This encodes CARSLGKNPSVRVNEQFF.

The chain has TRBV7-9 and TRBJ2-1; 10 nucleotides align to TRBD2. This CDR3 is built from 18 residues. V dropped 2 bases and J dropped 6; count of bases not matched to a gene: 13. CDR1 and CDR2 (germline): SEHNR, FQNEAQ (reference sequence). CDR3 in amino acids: CASSLIPYGLAESNEQFF. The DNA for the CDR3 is TGTGCCAGCAGCTTAATTCCCTACGGACTAGCGGAGTCCAATGAGCAGTTCTTC.

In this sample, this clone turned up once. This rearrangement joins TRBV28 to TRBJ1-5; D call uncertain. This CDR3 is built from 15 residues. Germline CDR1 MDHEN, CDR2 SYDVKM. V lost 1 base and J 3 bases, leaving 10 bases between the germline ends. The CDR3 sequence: CASSLSSPVNQPQHF. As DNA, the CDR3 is TGTGCCAGCAGTTTATCTTCACCGGTCAATCAGCCCCAGCATTTT.

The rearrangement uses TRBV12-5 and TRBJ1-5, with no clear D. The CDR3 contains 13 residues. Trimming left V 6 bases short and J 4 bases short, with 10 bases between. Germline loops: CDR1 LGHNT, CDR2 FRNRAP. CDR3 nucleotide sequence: TGTGCTAGTGGACAGAGTCCTAATCAGCCCCAGCATTTT. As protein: CASGQSPNQPQHF.

DNA of the CDR3: TGTGCCAGCAGACCTAGCGGAACCGGGGAGCTGTTTTTT. This gives the protein CASRPSGTGELFF. The J gene is TRBJ2-2, the V gene TRBV4-2; 7 bases map to TRBD2. After removal of 6 bases from V and 5 bases from J, the junction contained 3 bases not matched to a gene. This CDR3 comprises 13 residues. Germline-derived CDR1 and CDR2 are LGHNA and YNFKEQ.

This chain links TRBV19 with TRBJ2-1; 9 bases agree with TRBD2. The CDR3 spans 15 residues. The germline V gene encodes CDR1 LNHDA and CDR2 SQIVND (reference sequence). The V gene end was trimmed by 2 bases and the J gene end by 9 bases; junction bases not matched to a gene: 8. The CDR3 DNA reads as TGTGCCAGTAGTATACGTGCGGGAGGGCCGGGTGAGCAGTTCTTC. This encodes CASSIRAGGPGEQFF.

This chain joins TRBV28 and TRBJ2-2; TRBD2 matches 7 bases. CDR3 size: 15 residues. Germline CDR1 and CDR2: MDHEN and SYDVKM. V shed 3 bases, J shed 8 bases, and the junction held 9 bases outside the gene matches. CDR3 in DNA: TGTGCCAGCAGTTTTTTCGCGGGAGCGTCTGGGGAGCTGTTTTTT. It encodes CASSFFAGASGELFF.

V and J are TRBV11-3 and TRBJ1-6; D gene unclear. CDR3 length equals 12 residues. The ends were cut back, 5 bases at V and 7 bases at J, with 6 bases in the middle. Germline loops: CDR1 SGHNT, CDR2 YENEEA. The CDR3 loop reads CASSPENSPLHF. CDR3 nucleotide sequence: TGTGCCAGCAGCCCGGAGAATTCACCCCTCCACTTT.

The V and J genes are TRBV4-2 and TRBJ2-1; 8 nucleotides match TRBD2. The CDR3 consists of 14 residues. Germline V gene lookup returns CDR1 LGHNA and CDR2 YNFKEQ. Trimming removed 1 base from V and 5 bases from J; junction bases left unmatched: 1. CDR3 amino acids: CASSQAGRDNEQFF. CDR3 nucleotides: TGTGCCAGCAGCCAAGCCGGGAGGGACAATGAGCAGTTCTTC.

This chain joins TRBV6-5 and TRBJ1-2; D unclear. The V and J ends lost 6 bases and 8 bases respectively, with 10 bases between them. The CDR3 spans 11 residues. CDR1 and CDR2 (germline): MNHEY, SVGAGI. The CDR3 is CASSREGGYTF. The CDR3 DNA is TGTGCCAGCAGCCGAGAGGGAGGCTACACCTTC.

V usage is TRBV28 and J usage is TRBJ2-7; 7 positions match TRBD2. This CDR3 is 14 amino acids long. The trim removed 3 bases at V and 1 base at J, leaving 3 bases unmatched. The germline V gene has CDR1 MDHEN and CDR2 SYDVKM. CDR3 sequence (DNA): TGTGCCAGCAGTTTTTGGCGGGAGTCCTACGAGCAGTACTTC. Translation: CASSFWRESYEQYF.

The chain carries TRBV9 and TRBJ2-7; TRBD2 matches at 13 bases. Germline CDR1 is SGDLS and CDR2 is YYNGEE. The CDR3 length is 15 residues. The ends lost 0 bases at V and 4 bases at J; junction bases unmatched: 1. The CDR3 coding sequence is TGTGCCAGCAGCGTAGGGACTAGCGGGAGTTACGAGCAGTACTTC. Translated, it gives CASSVGTSGSYEQYF.

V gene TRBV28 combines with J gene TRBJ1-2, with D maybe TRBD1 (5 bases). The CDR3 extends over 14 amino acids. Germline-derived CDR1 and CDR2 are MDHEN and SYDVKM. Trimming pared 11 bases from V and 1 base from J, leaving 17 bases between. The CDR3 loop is CALQEGVVNYGYTF. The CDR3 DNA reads TGTGCCCTCCAAGAAGGGGTCGTTAACTATGGCTACACCTTC.

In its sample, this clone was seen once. CDR3 loop: CASSEEGQGNQPQHF. CDR3 nucleotide sequence: TGTGCCAGCAGTGAAGAGGGACAGGGGAATCAGCCCCAGCATTTT. The chain recombines TRBV2 with TRBJ1-5; 10 nucleotides agree with TRBD1. CDR1 is SNHLY and CDR2 is FYNNEI in the germline V gene. V shed 1 base, J shed 4 bases, and the junction held 1 base outside the gene matches. This CDR3 comprises 15 residues.

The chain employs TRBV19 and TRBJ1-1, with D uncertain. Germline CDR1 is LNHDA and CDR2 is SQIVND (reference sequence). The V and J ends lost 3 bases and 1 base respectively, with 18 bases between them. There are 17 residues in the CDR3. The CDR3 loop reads CASSIIPLTSTNTEAFF. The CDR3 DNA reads TGTGCCAGTAGTATTATACCCCTCACATCCACGAACACTGAAGCTTTCTTT.

The CDR3 is CASSSTENTEAFF. The CDR3 DNA reads TGTGCCAGCAGCTCGACAGAGAACACTGAAGCTTTCTTT. This chain uses TRBV12-3 or TRBV12-4 with TRBJ1-1; maybe TRBD1 (5 bases). Trimming removed 6 bases at V and 1 base at J, with 9 bases between. This CDR3 has 13 amino acids.

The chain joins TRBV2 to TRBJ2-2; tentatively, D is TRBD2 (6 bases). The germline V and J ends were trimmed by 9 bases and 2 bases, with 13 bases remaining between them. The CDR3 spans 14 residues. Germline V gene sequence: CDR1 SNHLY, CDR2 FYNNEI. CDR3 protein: CARLAESNTGELFF. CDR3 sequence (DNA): TGTGCCAGATTAGCGGAGAGTAACACCGGGGAGCTGTTTTTT. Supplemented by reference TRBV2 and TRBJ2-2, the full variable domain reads EPEVTQTPSHQVTQMGQEVILRCVPISNHLYFYWYRQILGQKVEFLVSFYNNEISEKSEIFDDQFSVERPDGSNFTLKIRSTKLEDSAMYFCARLAESNTGELFFGEGSRLTVL.